A single sample is the source of the 27 T cell receptor delta chains below, sequenced in a study of γδ T cells in repeated Plasmodium falciparum infection. Flow sorting of PBMC yielded separate Vgamma9/Vdelta2+ and Vdelta2-negative gammadelta T cell populations for bulk repertoire analysis. TCRdb repeated clone calling on the multiplex PCR reads with CATT. The sample yields about 50,000 delta-chain clones, roughly 1.9% seen once. Sequenced input: gamma-delta T cells from blood. These receptors came from a pool of human donors (malaria-infected and uninfected, not separated).

This clone has ten or more counts. The TCRdb record carries a much larger clone's protein, which differs from this DNA's translation at residue 18; a read error is the likely cause, and the protein listed here is the DNA translation. J is TRDJ1 and V is TRAV38-2/DV8, with 12 bases aligning to TRDD3. The J gene is absent in TCRdb and was assigned here via DNA matching to germline. The J segment lost 3 bases and the V segment lost 0 bases, leaving 27 bases of the junction unmatched. The CDR3 loop spans 24 amino acids. The germline gives CDR1 TSESDYY, CDR2 QEAYKQQN. CDR3 protein: CAYRSARRWDPLLGDTWPADKLIF. DNA for the CDR3: TGTGCTTATAGGAGCGCGAGACGTTGGGACCCTTTACTGGGGGATACTTGGCCGGCCGATAAACTCATCTTT.

This clone is classed as medium-sized. The chain uses TRDV2 and TRDJ1, with TRDD3 matching over 11 bases. CDR3 size: 18 residues. The germline V gene has CDR1 GEAIGNYY and CDR2 EKD. Trimming took 0 bases from V and 1 from J; bases not matched to a gene: 9. The CDR3 bases are TGTGCCTGTGACACCTTGCCTGGGGGATACCAAGGCACCGATAAACTCATCTTT. Translated: CACDTLPGGYQGTDKLIF.

As to this clone: This likely reflects a read error, since a far larger clone is one base away. In the same sample, other DNA sequences code for this CDR3. The chain couples TRDV3 to TRDJ1, with TRDD3 matching 7 bases. Per the germline V gene, CDR1 is TVYSNPD and CDR2 is GDNSRS (reference sequence). This CDR3 region has 23 residues. CDR3 sequence (DNA): TGTGCCTTTCCCGGGCCCCCTACTGGGGATAGTAGCTACCTTTTTTTGTACACCGATAAACTCATCTTC. Protein sequence: CAFPGPPTGDSSYLFLYTDKLIF.

This clone was recorded many times. TCRdb's entry gives the protein of a much larger clone, which mismatches this DNA's translation at residue 4, likely from a read error; the protein reported here is translated from the DNA. This chain joins TRDV2 and TRDJ1; D gene unclear. The ends were cut back, 9 bases at V and 9 bases at J, with 25 bases in the middle. Germline assignment: CDR1 GEAIGNYY and CDR2 EKD. The CDR3 totals 14 residues. CDR3 sequence reads: CASGLSRPSRQLIF. CDR3 coding DNA: TGTGCCAGTGGCCTCTCGAGGCCCTCAAGGCAACTCATCTTT.

This clone came up many times. The protein recorded in TCRdb matches a much larger clone and deviates from this DNA's translation at residue 13, suggesting a read error; the protein here is obtained by translating the DNA. The CDR3 loop reads CALGERWDWGPDADKLIF. The CDR3 DNA follows: TGTGCTCTTGGGGAACGTTGGGACTGGGGGCCCGATGCAGATAAACTCATCTTT. The V call is TRDV1, the J call TRDJ1; the match to TRDD3 covers 8 bases. J gave up 5 bases and V 1 base, and 15 bases lay outside the gene matches. Germline V gene sequence: CDR1 TSWWSYY, CDR2 QGS. This CDR3 comprises 18 residues.

This clone appeared a few times. With only one base between it and a far larger clone, this is likely a read error. Other DNA variants within this sample encode the same CDR3. This chain uses TRDV1 with TRDJ1; 7 nucleotides agree with TRDD3. The J gene, left out of TCRdb, was set here by checking the DNA against germline. This CDR3 contains 20 residues. Per the germline V gene, CDR1 is TSWWSYY and CDR2 is QGS. As DNA, the CDR3 is TGTGCTCTCGGGGAATCGGCCTACCTTATACTGGGGATCTACACCGATAAACTCATCTTT. The encoded protein is CALGESAYLILGIYTDKLIF.

This clone appeared many times. Different DNA sequences within this sample yield the same CDR3. The chain uses TRDV1 and TRDJ1, with 8 bases identical to TRDD3. CDR1 and CDR2 from the germline V gene are TSWWSYY and QGS. The CDR3 sequence is 21 residues long. Losses at the gene ends were 5 bases for V and 0 bases for J; bases not matched to a gene: 23. The CDR3 sequence: CALGFITSLPYWGSYTDKLIF. For the CDR3, the DNA is TGTGCTCTTGGGTTTATTACTTCCCTCCCGTACTGGGGGTCGTACACCGATAAACTCATCTTT.

The rearrangement joins TRDV3 to TRDJ1; TRDD3 matches at 9 bases. TCRdb leaves out the J gene; it was filled in here by matching the DNA to germline. The CDR3 spans 17 residues. The V segment lost 2 bases and the J segment 2 bases; nucleotides outside the gene matches: 15. Germline CDR1 is TVYSNPD and CDR2 is GDNSRS (reference sequence). The CDR3 DNA is TGTGCCTTTCACCGGTACTGGGGGACTCACCTAACCGATAAACTCATCTTT. Translation gives CAFHRYWGTHLTDKLIF.

This clone was counted between two and nine times. A single base is all that separates this from a far larger clone, so a read error is likely. Other DNA sequences of this sample code for an identical CDR3. The chain is built from TRDV1 and TRDJ2; D is ambiguous. The J gene, not given by TCRdb, was assigned here from a germline match of the nucleotide sequence. Deletions cut 3 bases from V and 12 bases from J, with 29 bases between. Germline V gene data show CDR1 as TSWWSYY and CDR2 as QGS. This CDR3 region has 18 residues. This chain's CDR3 is CALGEPPLPSLPVLELFF. CDR3 nucleotides: TGTGCTCTTGGGGAGCCCCCACTCCCCTCCCTGCCCGTCCTTGAACTCTTCTTT.

This clone was seen only a few times. It is likely a read error: a sequence one base away is far more abundant. This CDR3 is also generated by other DNA sequences in the sample. For the V gene the call is TRDV3; the J gene has no call; whether TRDD3, the table's D call, matches the DNA was not checked. Germline values: CDR1 TVYSNPD, CDR2 GDNSRS (reference sequence). CDR3 length: 22 residues. CDR3 nucleotide sequence: TGTGCCTTTCCCTCGCTCCGGCCTTCCTACGTTCCGGGGGAAGTTTCTGTCGATAAACTCATCTTC. Protein: CAFPSLRPSYVPGEVSVDKLIF.

As for this clone: TCRdb's protein, taken from a much larger clone, differs from this DNA's translation at residue 19, likely owing to a read error; the protein displayed comes from the DNA. The J gene has no call, while the V gene is TRDV2; the table's TRDD3 call for D was not verified on the DNA. CDR3 length: 21 residues. The germline CDR1 and CDR2 sequences are GEAIGNYY and EKD. CDR3 protein: CACDKLMGDTKTNWDTRQTFF. In nucleotides, the CDR3 is TGTGCCTGTGACAAGTTGATGGGGGATACCAAAACGAACTGGGACACCCGACAGACGTTTTTC.

This clone was picked up many times. With only one base between it and a far larger clone, this is likely a read error. Different DNA sequences within this sample yield the same CDR3. The chain employs TRDV2 and TRDJ1; 9 nucleotides agree with TRDD3. The V gene's germline CDR1 is GEAIGNYY and CDR2 EKD. CDR3 size: 18 residues. With V trimmed by 0 bases and J by 2 bases, 12 bases remained unmatched. The CDR3 sequence is CACDTVGVLGDGTDKLIF. CDR3 coding DNA: TGTGCCTGTGACACCGTGGGGGTGCTGGGGGATGGGACCGATAAACTCATCTTT.

A few counts support this clone. TCRdb pairs this DNA with a much larger clone's protein that differs at residue 16, likely a read error; the protein shown was translated from the DNA. This chain links TRDV1 with TRDJ1; possible D gene TRDD3, 5 bases. The J gene comes from matching the DNA to germline here; TCRdb lacks it. Trimming took off 0 bases at V and 3 bases at J, with 29 bases between the two ends. The germline V gene has CDR1 TSWWSYY and CDR2 QGS. This CDR3 has 21 residues. The CDR3 DNA reads TGTGCTCTTGGGGAACTAGGGCCAATCCCCAAGGCCTGGGTATACGCCGATAAACTCATCTTT. Translated, it gives CALGELGPIPKAWVYADKLIF.

Concerning this clone itself: The likely explanation is a read error, given a far larger clone one base away. Other DNA sequences within the sample encode an identical CDR3. The V gene is listed as TRDV2; no J gene was called; TRDD3 was called by the table and not checked on the DNA. CDR3 length: 12 residues. The germline gives CDR1 GEAIGNYY, CDR2 EKD. The CDR3 DNA reads as TGTGCCTGTGAGGGATATCCCGATAAACTTATCTTT. Translating it yields CACEGYPDKLIF.

Note on this clone: Only one base separates this from a far larger clonotype, so it likely reflects a read error. In the same sample, other DNA sequences code for this CDR3. J is TRDJ1 and V is TRDV2, with D possibly matching TRDD3 (6 bases). The J gene, missing from TCRdb, was assigned here through DNA to germline matching. This CDR3 region has 13 residues. The V gene's germline CDR1 is GEAIGNYY and CDR2 EKD. Here the CDR3 reads CACEGIGTDKLIF. In DNA, the CDR3 is TGTGCATGTGAGGGGATCGGCACCGATAAACTCATCTTT.

This clone was counted only a few times. The TCRdb protein, from a much larger clone, departs from this DNA's translation at residue 19, likely by read error; the protein shown derives from the DNA. The J gene is TRDJ1, the V gene TRDV1, with 11 bases matching TRDD3. No J segment appears in TCRdb, so it was assigned here by matching the sequence to germline. CDR3 size: 25 residues. Trimming at V came to 1 base and at J to 2 bases, leaving 30 bases not matched to a gene. Germline V gene lookup returns CDR1 TSWWSYY and CDR2 QGS. The CDR3, as DNA: TGTGCTCTTGGGGAACGGACTTCCTACTTTTGGGGGATACGAAGGCATGTGGGGTGGACCGATAAACTCATCTTT. This gives the protein CALGERTSYFWGIRRHVGWTDKLIF.

Points on this clone: Translating this DNA gives a protein that differs at residue 11 from the TCRdb one, which belongs to a much larger clone; a read error is likely, and the protein shown is this translation. The genes are TRDV2 and TRDJ1, with D maybe TRDD3 (6 bases). No J gene was available from TCRdb, and it was assigned here by a germline match of the DNA. From germline, CDR1 is GEAIGNYY and CDR2 EKD. This CDR3 has 17 amino acids. V shed 1 base and J shed 2 bases, with 19 bases lying between them. CDR3 sequence: CACDTLGKKGKTDKLIF. As DNA, the CDR3 is TGTGCCTGTGACACGCTGGGGAAGAAGGGAAAAACCGATAAACTCATCTTT.

On this clone itself: This DNA translates differently at residue 16 from the TCRdb protein, which is that of a much larger clone; a read error is likely, and the protein shown is the DNA's own translation. Called V gene: TRDV2; the J gene was not called; the D call in the table, TRDD3, was not verified against the DNA. This CDR3 has 18 amino acids. Germline V gene sequence: CDR1 GEAIGNYY, CDR2 EKD. CDR3 residues: CACDPVLGDTRETDKIIF. In nucleotides, the CDR3 is TGTGCCTGTGACCCGGTACTGGGGGATACAAGAGAGACCGATAAAATCATCTTT.

Worth noting for this clone: A far larger clone is just one base off, so this is likely a read error. Other DNA sequences within the sample encode an identical CDR3. The CDR3 loop reads CALGEAVGTVKTPYWGIRTDKLIF. The CDR3 region has the DNA TGTGCTCTTGGGGAAGCGGTAGGAACGGTCAAAACTCCGTACTGGGGGATACGCACCGATAAACTCATTTTT. The V segment is TRDV1, and no J call was made; TRDD3 was called by the table and not checked on the DNA. CDR1 and CDR2 from the germline V gene are TSWWSYY and QGS. The CDR3 totals 24 residues.

As for this clone: TCRdb's protein for this DNA is that of a much larger clone and differs from the translation at residue 20, likely a read error; the protein shown is the DNA translation. The V and J genes are TRDV1 and TRDJ1; possible D gene TRDD3, 7 bases. TCRdb gives no J gene; it was assigned here by matching the DNA to germline. Germline-derived CDR1 and CDR2 are TSWWSYY and QGS. The CDR3 sequence is 23 residues long. DNA for the CDR3: TGTGCTCTTGGGCTATCGAGCCCCCCTCCTACTCTTTGGGGGACGACCCTCACCGATAGACTCATCTTT. It translates to CALGLSSPPPTLWGTTLTDRLIF.

A note on this clone: The protein recorded in TCRdb matches a much larger clone and deviates from this DNA's translation at residue 24, suggesting a read error; the protein here is obtained by translating the DNA. V and J are TRDV1 and TRDJ1, with 8 bases matching TRDD3. No J segment appears in TCRdb, so it was assigned here by matching the sequence to germline. This CDR3 is built from 27 residues. Looked up from germline, CDR1 is TSWWSYY and CDR2 is QGS. The CDR3 loop reads CALGERVVFVDLATGGLSYPYTDRLIF. CDR3 nucleotides: TGTGCTCTTGGGGAACGAGTAGTCTTCGTCGACCTAGCTACTGGGGGGTTATCATACCCTTACACCGATAGACTCATCTTT.

This clone has ten or more counts. A single base is all that separates this from a far larger clone, so a read error is likely. Other nucleotide sequences in the sample specify the same CDR3. The chain recombines TRDV1 with TRDJ1; D is uncertain. TCRdb supplies no J gene; here it was assigned by aligning the nucleotide sequence to germline. Germline V lookup: CDR1 TSWWSYY, CDR2 QGS. The CDR3 runs to 16 residues. CDR3 nucleotide sequence: TGTGCTCTTGGGGAAATCCGTCAGGGGTACACCGACAAACTCATCTTT. Its translation is CALGEIRQGYTDKLIF.

A note on this clone: This likely came from a read error, as a far larger clone is one base away. The same CDR3 can be traced to other DNA sequences in this sample. The chain combines TRDV2 with TRDJ1; 7 bases are shared with TRDD3. The germline gives CDR1 GEAIGNYY, CDR2 EKD. After removal of 4 bases from V and 5 bases from J, the junction contained 9 bases not matched to a gene. The CDR3 consists of 14 residues. CDR3 loop: CACEPMGELDKLIF. The DNA of the CDR3 is TGTGCCTGTGAGCCTATGGGGGAGTTAGATAAACTCATCTTT.

To note about this clone: Since a far larger clone is one base different, this is likely a read error. The chain is built from TRDV2 and TRDJ1; TRDD3 matches at 13 bases. The J gene, not given by TCRdb, was assigned here from a germline match of the nucleotide sequence. CDR1 and CDR2 from the germline V gene are GEAIGNYY and EKD. There are 19 residues in the CDR3. The CDR3 spells CACGTITGGYGTYTDKLIF. CDR3 bases: TGTGCCTGTGGCACCATTACTGGGGGATACGGGACGTACACCGATAAACTCATCTTT.

This rearrangement joins TRDV2 to TRDJ1; 7 bases fit TRDD3. TCRdb gives no J gene; it was assigned here by matching the DNA to germline. V dropped 2 bases and J dropped 10; count of bases not matched to a gene: 12. CDR1 is GEAIGNYY and CDR2 is EKD in the germline V gene. The CDR3 has 14 residues. CDR3 in DNA: TGTGCCTGTGACAACATGGGGGAGGAGAAGAGACTCATCTTT. Protein sequence: CACDNMGEEKRLIF.

V usage is TRDV1 and J usage is TRDJ1; D unresolved. Assignment of the J gene here rests on matching the DNA to germline, because TCRdb gives none. Germline values: CDR1 TSWWSYY, CDR2 QGS. V was cut by 5 bases and J by 1 base, with 41 bases left in between. The CDR3 runs to 24 residues. CDR3: CALGPPIEPQGPRPHLGSTDKLIF. In DNA form, the CDR3 reads TGTGCTCTTGGGCCACCAATCGAACCCCAGGGCCCTAGACCCCACCTAGGGAGCACCGATAAACTCATCTTT.

This clone was counted ten times or more. A far larger clone is a single base away, which makes a read error likely. In the same sample, other DNA sequences code for this CDR3. The V gene is TRDV2, the J gene TRDJ1; 11 bases are shared with TRDD3. TCRdb lists no J gene, so it was determined here by aligning the DNA to germline. Germline V CDR1 and CDR2: GEAIGNYY, EKD. This CDR3 region has 19 residues. The CDR3 bases are TGTGCCTGCGACACCGTAGGTGGGGGATACGTGGGGTACACCGATAAACTCATCTTT. It codes for CACDTVGGGYVGYTDKLIF.